This record covers a single T cell receptor beta chain. The antigen remains undetermined. PBMC were isolated from buffy coats given by healthy donors. Extraction of RNA, which was performed with an RNeasy Mini Kit, drew on duplicate vials of some 150,000 sorted CD8+ T cells per subset. From germline, CDR1 is SGHDN and CDR2 FVKESK. CDR3 size: 14 residues. TCR beta was sequenced from UMI-tagged 5' RACE libraries. TCRdb derives one entry per CDR3 protein from the 5' RACE reads, leaving out DNA. The sample table sets out 6,000 to 9,000 distinct CDR3 sequences. The data were obtained in a study of human CD8 memory T cell subsets. Study observations and caveats: The stem-like memory and precursor exhausted T cell populations displayed similarly high diversity, which was not the case for effector memory cells. The stem-like memory T cell repertoire shared very little with the precursor exhausted T cell repertoire.

Material: CD8+ T cells from PBMCs. This receptor was obtained from a human donor in good health. The chain employs TRBV14 and TRBJ2-7; the D gene TCRdb calls, TRBD1, cannot be checked with no DNA. Here the CDR3 reads CASSVWDGAYEQYF. The whole variable domain, filled in from reference TRBV14 and TRBJ2-7, reads EAGVTQFPSHSVIEKGQTVTLRCDPISGHDNLYWYRRVMGKEIKFLLHFVKESKQDESGMPNNRFLAERTGGTYSTLKVQPAELEDSGVYFCASSVWDGAYEQYFGPGTRLTVT.